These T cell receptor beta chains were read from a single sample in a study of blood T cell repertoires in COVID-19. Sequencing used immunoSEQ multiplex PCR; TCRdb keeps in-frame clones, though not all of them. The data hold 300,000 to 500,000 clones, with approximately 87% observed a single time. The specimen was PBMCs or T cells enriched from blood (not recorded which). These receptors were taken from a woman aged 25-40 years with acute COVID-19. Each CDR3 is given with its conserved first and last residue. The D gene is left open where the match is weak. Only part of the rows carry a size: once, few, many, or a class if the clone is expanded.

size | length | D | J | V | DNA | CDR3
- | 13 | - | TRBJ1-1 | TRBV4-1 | TGCGCCAGCAGCCAACCGGGAAGAACTGAAGCTTTCTTT | CASSQPGRTEAFF
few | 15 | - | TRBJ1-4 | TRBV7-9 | TGTGCCAGCAGTCTGGGGCAGGCAACTAATGAAAAACTGTTTTTT | CASSLGQATNEKLFF
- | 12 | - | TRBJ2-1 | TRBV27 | TGTGCCAGCAGTAAGGGGGTCAATGAGCAGTTCTTC | CASSKGVNEQFF
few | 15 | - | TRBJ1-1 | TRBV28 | TGTGCCAGCAGTTTACCGGACAGTGTCTACACTGAAGCTTTCTTT | CASSLPDSVYTEAFF
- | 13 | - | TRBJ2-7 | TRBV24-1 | TGTGCCACCAGTGATGCGACAATCTACGAGCAGTACTTC | CATSDATIYEQYF
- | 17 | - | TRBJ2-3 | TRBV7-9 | TGTGCCAGCAGCCCCCCCTGGGGGGAGGAGCGCACAGATACGCAGTATTTT | CASSPPWGEERTDTQYF
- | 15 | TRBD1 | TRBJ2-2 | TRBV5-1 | TGCGCCAGCAGCTTGGTCCCAGGGGGCACCGGGGAGCTGTTTTTT | CASSLVPGGTGELFF
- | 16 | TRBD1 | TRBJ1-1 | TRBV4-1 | TGCGCCAGCAGCCAAGCCGTGGACAGGGTGGGCACTGAAGCTTTCTTT | CASSQAVDRVGTEAFF
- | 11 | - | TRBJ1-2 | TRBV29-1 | TGCAGCGCCTCGGGACAACTTGGCTACACCTTC | CSASGQLGYTF
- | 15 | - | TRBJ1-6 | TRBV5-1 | TGCGCCAGCAGCTCCCTGACAGAAAACTCTTCACCCCTCCACTTT | CASSSLTENSSPLHF
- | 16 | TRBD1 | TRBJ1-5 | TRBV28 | TGTGCCAGCGAAATGACAGGGGTGGGTCTTGGTCAGCCCCAGCATTTT | CASEMTGVGLGQPQHF
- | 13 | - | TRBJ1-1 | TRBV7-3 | TGTGCCAGCAGCTTAGGGCAGAACACTGAAGCTTTCTTT | CASSLGQNTEAFF
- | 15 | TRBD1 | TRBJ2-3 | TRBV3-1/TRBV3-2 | TGTGCCAGCAGCCGATACAGGGGGTTAACAGATACGCAGTATTTT | CASSRYRGLTDTQYF
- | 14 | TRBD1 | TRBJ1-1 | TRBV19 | TGTGCCAGTAGTAAGGCAGGGGGCAGTATGGGCGCTTTCTTT | CASSKAGGSMGAFF
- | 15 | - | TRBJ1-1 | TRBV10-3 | TGTGCCATCAGGAGCGGAGGAGCGGGGCGCACTGAAGCTTTCTTT | CAIRSGGAGRTEAFF
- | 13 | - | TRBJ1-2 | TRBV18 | TGTGCCAGCTCACCATCCAGGGGCTATGGCTACACCTTC | CASSPSRGYGYTF
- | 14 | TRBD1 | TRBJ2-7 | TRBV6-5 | TGTGCCAGCAGTTACGGGGGACAGGCCTACGAGCAGTACTTC | CASSYGGQAYEQYF
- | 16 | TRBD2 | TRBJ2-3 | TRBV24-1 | TGTGCCACCAGTGCTCTGCGGGGGGGCCGCACAGATACGCAGTATTTT | CATSALRGGRTDTQYF
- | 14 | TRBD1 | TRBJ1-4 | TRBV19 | TGTGCCAGTAATTCACGGGACAGGGTTGAAAAACTGTTTTTT | CASNSRDRVEKLFF
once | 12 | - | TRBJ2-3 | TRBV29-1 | TGCAGCGCCCAGACTAGCACAGATACGCAGTATTTT | CSAQTSTDTQYF
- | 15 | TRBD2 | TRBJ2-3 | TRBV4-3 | TGCGCCAGCAGCCTCAATAGCGGGGTTTCAGATACGCAGTATTTT | CASSLNSGVSDTQYF
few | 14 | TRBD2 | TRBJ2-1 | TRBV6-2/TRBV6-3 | TGTGCCAGCAGCTCGGGGGGGGTTTACAATGAGCAGTTCTTC | CASSSGGVYNEQFF